The 15 T cell receptor beta chains below were found in one sample sequenced in a study of blood T cells in healthy people across ages. For the second PCR, which ran for roughly 6 to 12 cycles, a sample-barcoded 5' primer and a J-beta primer mix were used. TCRdb passed the 5' RACE reads through MiXCR, listing each CDR3 protein once. The data show around 1.1 million distinct CDR3 sequences, roughly two fifths seen once. The material sequenced was blood. The receptor source for this set is a man aged 18 to 30 in good health.

In its sample, this clonotype was seen a few times. The chain is built from TRBV4-2 and TRBJ2-5; maybe TRBD2 (5 bases). Per the germline V gene, CDR1 is LGHNA and CDR2 is YNFKEQ. V gave up 0 bases and J gave up 5 bases, with 16 bases separating them. This CDR3 comprises 16 residues. CDR3 protein: CASSQEIASIGETQYF. The CDR3 DNA is TGTGCCAGCAGCCAAGAGATAGCGTCAATAGGGGAGACCCAGTACTTC.

This clonotype was recorded a few times. J is TRBJ2-7 and V is TRBV7-3; the match to TRBD1 covers 7 bases. The V segment lost 4 bases and the J segment 2 bases; nucleotides outside the gene matches: 2. Germline V gene data show CDR1 as SGHTA and CDR2 as FQGTGA. The CDR3 sequence is 13 residues long. In DNA form, the CDR3 reads TGTGCCAGCAGCTGGGACAGAACCTACGAGCAGTACTTC. Protein product: CASSWDRTYEQYF.

The chain joins TRBV7-9 to TRBJ2-5; 13 nucleotides align to TRBD2. Looked up from germline, CDR1 is SEHNR and CDR2 is FQNEAQ (reference sequence). The CDR3 is made up of 15 amino acids. The junction had 7 bases not matched to a gene; V was cut back by 6 bases and J by 6 bases. The CDR3 sequence is CASSPTSGGVKTQYF. The CDR3 bases are TGTGCCAGCAGTCCTACTAGCGGGGGGGTGAAGACCCAGTACTTC. Full variable domain (remainder filled in from reference TRBV7-9 and TRBJ2-5): DTGVSQNPRHKITKRGQNVTFRCDPISEHNRLYWYRQTLGQGPEFLTYFQNEAQLEKSRLLSDRFSAERPKGSFSTLEIQRTEQGDSAMYLCASSPTSGGVKTQYFGPGTRLLVL.

This clonotype came up a few times. The chain is built from TRBV6-6 and TRBJ1-2, with TRBD1 matching over 10 bases. CDR3 length: 15 amino acids. Germline V lookup: CDR1 MNHNY, CDR2 SVGAGI (reference sequence). V lost 6 bases to trimming and J lost 4 bases; unmatched junction nucleotides: 8. The CDR3 loop reads CASRKGDRGSYGYTF. In DNA form, the CDR3 reads TGTGCCAGCAGGAAAGGGGACAGGGGAAGCTATGGCTACACCTTC.

The gene calls are TRBV15 and TRBJ1-3; D gene unclear. CDR3 length: 19 amino acids. Germline V gives CDR1 LNHNV, CDR2 YYDKDF (reference sequence). V was pared by 0 bases and J by 0 bases, with 18 bases between. The CDR3: CATSRDLEGRTVSGNTIYF. DNA of the CDR3: TGTGCCACCAGCAGAGATTTGGAGGGCAGGACTGTCTCTGGAAACACCATATATTTT.

The chain combines TRBV29-1 with TRBJ1-2; TRBD1 matches 8 bases. V trimming: 0 bases; J trimming: 2 bases; junction bases outside the gene matches: 5. Germline V lookup: CDR1 SQVTM, CDR2 ANQGSEA. The CDR3 runs to 15 residues. The CDR3 reads CSVEDRWDRNYGYTF. CDR3 coding DNA: TGCAGCGTTGAAGATCGCTGGGACAGGAACTATGGCTACACCTTC.

This clonotype was seen ten or more times. This chain joins TRBV20-1 and TRBJ2-5; tentative D call: TRBD2 (5 bases). The CDR3 is made up of 14 amino acids. The ends were cut back, 1 base at V and 0 bases at J, with 9 bases in the middle. Germline values: CDR1 DFQATT, CDR2 SNEGSKA (reference sequence). CDR3 DNA: TGCAGTGCTAGAGCCGAAGCGGACCAAGAGACCCAGTACTTC. Encoded protein: CSARAEADQETQYF.

This clonotype has more than one count but fewer than ten. The CDR3 region is CASSQPGVLSTGELFF. CDR3 nucleotides: TGTGCCAGCAGTCAACCGGGGGTCCTTAGCACCGGGGAGCTGTTTTTT. The chain recombines TRBV12-3 or TRBV12-4 with TRBJ2-2, with D perhaps TRBD2 (6 bases). The CDR3 is 16 residues long. Trimming took off 5 bases at V and 4 bases at J, with 17 bases between the two ends.

This clonotype showed up just once. This sequence joins TRBV12-3 or TRBV12-4 and TRBJ2-3; D gene ambiguous. V was pared by 5 bases and J by 5 bases, with 8 bases between. This CDR3 is built from 12 residues. In nucleotides, the CDR3 is TGTGCCAGCAGTGGATTCCTAGATACGCAGTATTTT. As protein: CASSGFLDTQYF.

The chain joins TRBV4-3 to TRBJ1-1; no clear D gene. Germline CDR1 reads LGHNA; CDR2 reads YSLEER. The V end lost 1 base, the J end lost 7 bases, and 13 bases lay between the germline ends. CDR3 length equals 14 residues. CDR3 region: CASSQGVSEVEAFF. The CDR3 DNA sequence: TGCGCCAGCAGCCAAGGGGTATCGGAAGTTGAAGCTTTCTTT.

This clonotype was recorded at least ten times. At one of its ends the junction is not consistent with the germline gene, which may arise from a read error. The chain couples TRBV7-7 to TRBJ2-7; D is unclear. The V gene's germline CDR1 is SSHAT and CDR2 FNYEAQ (reference sequence). The CDR3 sequence is 13 residues long. The CDR3 DNA sequence: TGTGCTAGCAGCCCCGGACCTACAAACGAGCAGTACTTC. It translates to CASSPGPTNEQYF.

This clonotype showed up just a few times. The chain joins TRBV28 to TRBJ1-1; the match to TRBD1 covers 8 bases. Per germline, CDR1 MDHEN and CDR2 SYDVKM. The trim removed 6 bases at V and 4 bases at J, leaving 7 bases unmatched. The CDR3 has 14 amino acids. In nucleotides, the CDR3 is TGTGCCAGCAGAAGATCAGGGACAGGCACTGAAGCTTTCTTT. Its translation is CASRRSGTGTEAFF.

The chain is built from TRBV7-2 and TRBJ1-5; 7 bases align to TRBD1. V dropped 1 base and J dropped 5; count of bases not matched to a gene: 5. The length of the CDR3 is 15 residues. CDR1 SGHTA and CDR2 FQGNSA come from the germline V gene. CDR3 bases: TGTGCCAGCAGCTTAGACAGGGGAGGTTATCAGCCCCAGCATTTT. Translation gives CASSLDRGGYQPQHF. The whole variable domain, remainder taken from reference TRBV7-2 and TRBJ1-5, is GAGVSQSPSNKVTEKGKDVELRCDPISGHTALYWYRQSLGQGLEFLIYFQGNSAPDKSGLPSDRFSAERTGGSVSTLTIQRTQQEDSAVYLCASSLDRGGYQPQHFGDGTRLSIL.

Only a few counts were recorded for this clonotype. The chain employs TRBV27 and TRBJ2-7, with no clear D. The ends were cut back, 2 bases at V and 4 bases at J, with 9 bases in the middle. CDR1 and CDR2 (germline): MNHEY, SMNVEV (reference sequence). The CDR3 has 13 residues. The CDR3 region has the DNA TGTGCCAGCAGTTTAACGGCCGTATACGAGCAGTACTTC. Amino acids: CASSLTAVYEQYF.

Here the CDR3 DNA reads TGTGCCAGCAGCTTGTGGGGTAATGAAAAACTGTTTTTT. This gives the protein CASSLWGNEKLFF. The V call is TRBV5-6, the J call TRBJ1-4; D unresolved. CDR1 and CDR2 from the germline V gene are SGHDT and YYEEEE. This CDR3 comprises 13 residues. V gave up 1 base and J gave up 4 bases, with 5 bases separating them.